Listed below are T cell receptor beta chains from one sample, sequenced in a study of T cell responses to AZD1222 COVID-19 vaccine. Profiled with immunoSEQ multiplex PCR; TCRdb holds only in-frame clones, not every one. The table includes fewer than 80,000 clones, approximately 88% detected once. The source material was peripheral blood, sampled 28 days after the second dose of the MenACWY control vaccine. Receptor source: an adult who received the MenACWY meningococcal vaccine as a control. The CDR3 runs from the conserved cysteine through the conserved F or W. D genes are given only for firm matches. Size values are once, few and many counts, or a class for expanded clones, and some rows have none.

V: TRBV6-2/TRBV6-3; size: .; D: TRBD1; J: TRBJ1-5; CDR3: CASSGGQELDQPQHF; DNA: TGTGCCAGCAGTGGGGGACAGGAACTCGATCAGCCCCAGCATTTT
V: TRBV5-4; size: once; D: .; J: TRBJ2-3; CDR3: CASSMVSYEWDTQYF; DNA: TGTGCCAGCAGTATGGTTTCTTACGAATGGGATACGCAGTATTTT
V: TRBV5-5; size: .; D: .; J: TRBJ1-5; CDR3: CASSLGWGSNQPQHF; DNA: TGTGCCAGCAGCTTGGGCTGGGGGTCAAATCAGCCCCAGCATTTT
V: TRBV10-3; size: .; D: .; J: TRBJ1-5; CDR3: CAISEDRWDQPQHF; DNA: TGTGCCATCAGTGAGGACAGGTGGGATCAGCCCCAGCATTTT
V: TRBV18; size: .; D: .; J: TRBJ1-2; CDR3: CASSTSQTGIGYTF; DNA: TGTGCCAGCTCAACCTCCCAGACTGGAATTGGCTACACCTTC
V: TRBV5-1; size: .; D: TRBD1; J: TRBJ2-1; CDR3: CASSSGTATYGQFF; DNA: TGCGCCAGCAGCTCCGGGACAGCCACATATGGGCAGTTCTTC
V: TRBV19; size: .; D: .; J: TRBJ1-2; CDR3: CASSSPDRRGYTF; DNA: TGTGCCAGTAGTAGCCCGGATCGAAGGGGCTACACCTTC
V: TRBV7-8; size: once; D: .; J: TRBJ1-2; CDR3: CASSRSGQNYGYTF; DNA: TGTGCCAGCAGCAGGTCCGGACAGAACTATGGCTACACCTTC
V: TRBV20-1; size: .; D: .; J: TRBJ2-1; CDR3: CSARVHNEQFF; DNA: TGCAGTGCTAGAGTCCACAATGAGCAGTTCTTC
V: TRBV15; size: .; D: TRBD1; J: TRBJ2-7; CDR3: CATSREGQGTYEQYF; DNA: TGTGCCACCAGCAGAGAGGGACAGGGTACGTACGAGCAGTACTTC
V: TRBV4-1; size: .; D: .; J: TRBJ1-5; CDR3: CASSQGGRGNQPQHF; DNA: TGCGCCAGCAGCCAAGGGGGCAGGGGCAATCAGCCCCAGCATTTT
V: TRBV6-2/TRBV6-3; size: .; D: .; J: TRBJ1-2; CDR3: CASSYGTYYGYTF; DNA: TGTGCCAGCAGTTACGGAACTTACTATGGCTACACCTTC
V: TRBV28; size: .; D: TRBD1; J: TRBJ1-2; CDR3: CASSSTGNYGYTF; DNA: TGTGCCAGCAGTTCGACAGGGAACTATGGCTACACCTTC
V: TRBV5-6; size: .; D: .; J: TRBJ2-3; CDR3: CASSWTTDTQYF; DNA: TGTGCCAGCAGCTGGACCACAGATACGCAGTATTTT
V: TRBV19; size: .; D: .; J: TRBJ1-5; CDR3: CASSPGQGQPQHF; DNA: TGTGCCAGTAGTCCTGGTCAGGGACAGCCCCAGCATTTT
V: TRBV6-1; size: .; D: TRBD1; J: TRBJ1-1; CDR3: CASSEKSAGTGNTEAFF; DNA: TGTGCCAGCAGTGAAAAGTCGGCGGGGACAGGTAACACTGAAGCTTTCTTT
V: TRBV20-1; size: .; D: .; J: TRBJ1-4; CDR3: CSASSESAEKLFF; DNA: TGCAGTGCTAGTAGTGAGAGCGCTGAAAAACTGTTTTTT